The clone carrying this T cell receptor (beta chain) was seen at least ten times. The antigen remains unidentified. The data were taken from a study of a mutant IDH1 vaccine in newly diagnosed glioma. Study information: Eight vaccine injections were given to patients in weeks 1, 3, 5, 7, 11, 15, 19 and 23. There were roughly 62% males and around 40% females among treated patients, whose mean age was 40.4 years. Prior therapy was radiotherapy, temozolomide, or both; most received both.

The table came from immunoSEQ multiplex PCR; TCRdb's copy has only in-frame clones and leaves some out. The data show approximately 110,000 clones, 85% to 90% seen once. This CDR3 comprises 12 residues. Germline-derived CDR1 and CDR2 are SQVTM and ANQGSEA. The V end was cut by 4 bases, the J end by 1 base, with 7 bases between. Time point reported: week 11, during vaccination. Vaccination used 300 ug of mutant IDH1 20-mer peptide per dose, with topical imiquimod. Study-level findings and limits: In 85% to 95% of patients, immune responses induced by the vaccine occurred.

The chain joins TRBV29-1 to TRBJ2-5, with unresolved D. The origin of this receptor is a woman aged 45-59 years with glioma. The sequencing used PBMCs, collected from a glioma patient whose treatment included an IDH1 peptide vaccine. CDR3 nucleotides: TGCAGCGTTGCTTACACCCAAGAGACCCAGTACTTC. Translation: CSVAYTQETQYF.